This T cell receptor beta chain derives from a study of memory CD4+ T cells and cytomegalovirus serostatus. The sort gate was single viable CD3+CD4+CD8-CD45RO+ cells for memory CD4+ T cells. Some clones are missing from TCRdb's copy, which holds only in-frame ones; the method was immunoSEQ multiplex PCR. The table has under 80,000 clones, around four fifths seen once. Specimen: memory CD4+ T cells from blood. The clonotype originates from an adult in good health and CMV-seronegative.

The CDR3: CASTPTGEANTIYF. Here the CDR3 DNA reads TGTGCCAGTACCCCGACAGGGGAGGCGAACACCATATATTTT. This chain uses TRBV19 with TRBJ1-3; 8 bases match TRBD1. The junction had 9 bases not matched to a gene; V was cut back by 7 bases and J by 7 bases. The length of the CDR3 is 14 residues. Germline V gene data show CDR1 as LNHDA and CDR2 as SQIVND (reference sequence).